The 17 T cell receptor beta chains listed next were all sequenced from one sample in a study of TIL therapy for anti-PD-1-resistant metastatic lung cancer. Sequencing used immunoSEQ v3. Generated by immunoSEQ multiplex PCR, the TCRdb table keeps only in-frame clones and is missing some. This sample has tens of thousands of clones; around 79% occur once, and the top ten carry over 5.5%. Time point noted: pre-treatment sample, taken before nivolumab and TIL therapy. This specimen consisted of blood, obtained at baseline. All receptors derive from a person aged 25-79 years with non-small cell lung cancer.

The chain uses TRBV6-5 and TRBJ1-2; TRBD1 matches at 9 bases. The CDR3 is 16 residues long. Trimming at V came to 2 bases and at J to 6 bases, leaving 10 bases not matched to a gene. Germline CDR1 MNHEY, CDR2 SVGAGI. The CDR3 region has the DNA TGTGCCAGCAGTTACCAAGGGACAGGGAGGAAGGATGGCTACACCTTC. Protein sequence: CASSYQGTGRKDGYTF.

In this sample, this clone turned up a few times. The V call is TRBV19, the J call TRBJ2-7; possible D gene TRBD2, 5 bases. Per germline, CDR1 LNHDA and CDR2 SQIVND (reference sequence). The V and J ends lost 6 bases and 2 bases respectively, with 11 bases between them. The CDR3 is made up of 13 amino acids. CDR3 DNA sequence: TGTGCCAGTAGCCAGCGGTTGACCTACGAGCAGTACTTC. Translation: CASSQRLTYEQYF.

The chain recombines TRBV15 with TRBJ2-1; 8 bases are a match to TRBD1. This CDR3 has 15 residues. J gave up 9 bases and V 0 bases, and 7 bases lay outside the gene matches. The germline V gene has CDR1 LNHNV and CDR2 YYDKDF (reference sequence). This CDR3 reads CATSRDFQQGVEQFF. The CDR3 DNA is TGTGCCACCAGCAGAGATTTCCAACAGGGGGTTGAGCAGTTCTTC.

The chain has TRBV19 and TRBJ2-5; 13 bases are a match to TRBD2. In germline, CDR1 is LNHDA, CDR2 SQIVND (reference sequence). This CDR3 contains 17 residues. V lost 9 bases and J lost 1; bases outside the gene matches: 11. CDR3 protein: CASQMGGLAGSQETQYF. The CDR3 DNA reads TGTGCCAGCCAGATGGGGGGACTAGCGGGGAGCCAAGAGACCCAGTACTTC.

V gene TRBV5-1 combines with J gene TRBJ2-2, with TRBD1 matching over 9 bases. The CDR3 extends over 16 amino acids. The V and J ends lost 6 bases and 5 bases, in that order; junction bases with no gene match: 11. Germline V gene lookup returns CDR1 SGHRS and CDR2 YFSETQ. Here the CDR3 reads CASTPSGQGGTGELFF. Written as DNA, the CDR3 is TGCGCCAGCACCCCTTCGGGACAGGGAGGAACCGGGGAGCTGTTTTTT.

The chain employs TRBV2 and TRBJ2-7; possible D gene TRBD2, 7 bases. Per germline, CDR1 SNHLY and CDR2 FYNNEI. V was pared by 6 bases and J by 4 bases, with 10 bases between. The CDR3 has 12 amino acids. The CDR3 is CASRGGRYEQYF. CDR3 DNA sequence: TGTGCCAGCAGGGGGGGGCGTTACGAGCAGTACTTC.

This clone appeared a few times. The V gene is TRBV6-5, the J gene TRBJ1-2; TRBD1 matches at 7 bases. The trim removed 6 bases at V and 7 bases at J, leaving 5 bases unmatched. The CDR3 is 12 residues long. CDR1 is MNHEY and CDR2 is SVGAGI in the germline V gene. For the CDR3, the DNA is TGTGCCAGCAGGACAGGGTTGGGTGGCTACACCTTC. This encodes CASRTGLGGYTF.

As DNA, the CDR3 is TGTGCCAGCAGCGCCCTCTCCCGGGGGGGGCAGCCCCAGCATTTT. Its protein is CASSALSRGGQPQHF. The chain recombines TRBV6-5 with TRBJ1-5, with D possibly TRBD1 on 5 matching bases. This CDR3 has 15 amino acids. Between the trimmed V and J ends, which lost 6 bases and 7 bases, there was a span of 19 bases. Germline lookup yields CDR1 MNHEY and CDR2 SVGAGI.

This clone has a single count. The rearrangement joins TRBV6-5 to TRBJ1-4; D gene ambiguous. V shed 2 bases and J shed 8 bases, with 3 bases lying between them. The CDR3 sequence is 11 residues long. Germline V lookup: CDR1 MNHEY, CDR2 SVGAGI. CDR3: CASSYEEKLFF. In DNA form, the CDR3 reads TGTGCCAGCAGTTACGAGGAAAAACTGTTTTTT.

The chain combines TRBV7-2 with TRBJ2-1; 8 nucleotides match TRBD1. There are 15 residues in the CDR3. Germline CDR1 reads SGHTA; CDR2 reads FQGNSA. The trim removed 3 bases at V and 8 bases at J, leaving 9 bases unmatched. The chain's CDR3 is CASSFRQGRRDEQFF. In nucleotides, the CDR3 is TGTGCCAGCAGCTTCCGACAGGGGAGACGCGATGAGCAGTTCTTC. Supplemented by reference TRBV7-2 and TRBJ2-1, the full variable domain reads GAGVSQSPSNKVTEKGKDVELRCDPISGHTALYWYRQSLGQGLEFLIYFQGNSAPDKSGLPSDRFSAERTGGSVSTLTIQRTQQEDSAVYLCASSFRQGRRDEQFFGPGTRLTVL.

This chain connects TRBV19 to TRBJ2-1, with D hard to call. Germline CDR1 and CDR2: LNHDA and SQIVND (reference sequence). Trimming pared 9 bases from V and 4 bases from J, leaving 16 bases between. The CDR3 consists of 14 residues. The CDR3 loop reads CASRGHLSYNEQFF. CDR3 nucleotide sequence: TGTGCCAGCCGCGGTCACCTTTCTTACAATGAGCAGTTCTTC.

The rearrangement uses TRBV5-4 and TRBJ1-6; D may be TRBD1 (5 bases). The CDR3 spans 16 residues. The V gene lost 0 bases and the J gene lost 2 bases, with 9 bases spanning the gap. CDR1 is SGHNT and CDR2 is YYREEE in the germline V gene (reference sequence). The CDR3 here is CASSLGGTAYNSPLHF. DNA for the CDR3: TGTGCCAGCAGCTTGGGCGGGACCGCCTATAATTCACCCCTCCACTTT.

The V gene is TRBV23-1, the J gene TRBJ2-7, with D hard to call. TRBV23-1 is classed as an ORF, of uncertain function. The CDR3 sequence is 10 residues long. V was clipped by 2 bases and J by 11 bases, with 7 bases between them. Here the CDR3 DNA reads TGCGCCAGCAGTCAACGAGAGGAGTACTTC. Its translation: CASSQREEYF.

The chain uses TRBV6-4 and TRBJ2-5, with 7 bases matching TRBD1. The end of the DNA fits TRBJ2-7 better, so the J call may be wrong. CDR1 and CDR2 from the germline V gene are MRHNA and SNTAGT. The CDR3 totals 17 residues. This CDR3 is CASTHPHRGVKRHEQYF. In DNA form, the CDR3 reads TGTGCCAGCACCCACCCCCACAGGGGAGTAAAGCGCCACGAGCAGTACTTC.

This chain joins TRBV21-1 and TRBJ1-1. TRBV21-1 is noted as a pseudogene. This CDR3 contains 17 residues. CDR3: CASSKKKTDRELPEAFF. DNA of the CDR3: TGTGCCAGCAGCAAAAAAAAGACCGACCGGGAACTCCCTGAAGCTTTCTTT.

CDR3 amino acids: CAISGTSVETQYF. CDR3 DNA sequence: TGTGCCATCAGCGGGACTAGCGTTGAGACCCAGTACTTC. The chain joins TRBV10-3 to TRBJ2-5; 10 nucleotides match TRBD2. J lost 5 bases, V lost 6 bases, and 3 bases had no gene match. The CDR3 sequence is 13 residues long. CDR1 and CDR2 (germline): ENHRY, SYGVKD.

The chain is built from TRBV10-3 and TRBJ2-3; 7 bases map to TRBD2. V dropped 0 bases and J dropped 0; count of bases not matched to a gene: 0. The germline CDR1 and CDR2 sequences are ENHRY and SYGVKD. There are 15 residues in the CDR3. The CDR3 loop is CAISESGGSTDTQYF. CDR3 DNA sequence: TGTGCCATCAGTGAGTCCGGGGGGAGCACAGATACGCAGTATTTT.